The next 11 T cell receptor beta chains were all read from a single sample in a study of T cell changes during pregnancy in multiple sclerosis (dated by TCRdb to about 2019). The library was prepared using the immunoSEQ multiplex PCR assay. In its TCRdb copy, this immuneACCESS table keeps in-frame sequences only and misses some clones. Where compared with another copy, unresolved V genes explain less than half of these, and the others have no known cause. Within this sample are tens of thousands of clones, with about 82% of them counted one time only. The ten largest clones represent more than 15% of the sample. The material sequenced was CD8+ T cells from peripheral blood mononuclear cells, taken in the first trimester of pregnancy. These receptors were collected from a female donor in good health, enrolled as a control in a pregnancy study.

DNA for the CDR3: TGTGCCAGCAGTTACTCGATTAGCTTAGATACGCAGTATTTT. This codes for CASSYSISLDTQYF. V usage is TRBV6-5 and J usage is TRBJ2-3; the D is unclear. CDR1 and CDR2 (germline): MNHEY, SVGAGI. Trimming removed 0 bases from V and 5 bases from J, with 9 bases in between. This CDR3 has 14 residues.

In this sample, this clone turned up a few times. An end of the junction does not agree with germline; a read error may underlie this. The V call is TRBV7-7, the J call TRBJ2-7, with a tentative D call TRBD2 (5 bases). In germline, CDR1 is SSHAT, CDR2 FNYEAQ (reference sequence). CDR3 length equals 14 residues. Here the CDR3 reads CASSLEVAGGEQYF. The CDR3 nucleotides are TGTGCTAGCAGCTTAGAAGTGGCGGGCGGCGAGCAGTACTTC. The entire variable domain, with the rest obtained from reference TRBV7-7 and TRBJ2-7, is as follows: GAGVSQSPRYKVTKRGQDVTLRCDPISSHATLYWYQQALGQGPEFLTYFNYEAQPDKSGLPSDRFSAERPEGSISTLTIQRTEQRDSAMYRCASSLEVAGGEQYFGPGTRLTVT.

This chain uses TRBV6-1 with TRBJ2-7; the match to TRBD2 covers 11 bases. Germline CDR1 and CDR2: MNHNS and SASEGT. CDR3 length: 15 amino acids. J was trimmed by 3 bases and V by 4 bases; bases with no gene match: 5. CDR3 in DNA: TGTGCCAGCAGTGCCCGACTAGCGGGGAGCTACGAGCAGTACTTC. It encodes CASSARLAGSYEQYF.

The chain couples TRBV28 to TRBJ1-1; D not resolved. V gave up 6 bases and J gave up 6 bases, with 20 bases separating them. Germline V gives CDR1 MDHEN, CDR2 SYDVKM. The CDR3 has 15 amino acids. CDR3 protein: CASRRTWERRSEAFF. The CDR3 nucleotides are TGTGCCAGCAGGCGGACGTGGGAAAGGAGGTCTGAAGCTTTCTTT.

V is TRBV6-1 and J is TRBJ1-3; TRBD1 might be the D (6 bases). Germline lookup yields CDR1 MNHNS and CDR2 SASEGT. V lost 0 bases, J lost 0 bases, and 9 bases lay in between. The CDR3 loop spans 16 amino acids. The DNA of the CDR3 is TGTGCCAGCAGTGAAGCAGCAGGGGACTCTGGAAACACCATATATTTT. Its translation: CASSEAAGDSGNTIYF.

This sequence joins TRBV7-9 and TRBJ2-3; D uncertain. V was cut by 1 base and J by 9 bases, with 8 bases left in between. Germline CDR1 reads SEHNR; CDR2 reads FQNEAQ (reference sequence). This CDR3 comprises 12 residues. The CDR3 region has the DNA TGTGCCAGCAGCTTAGAAGGAGTCACGCAGTATTTT. Its protein is CASSLEGVTQYF.

The chain has TRBV2 and TRBJ2-1; 10 nucleotides agree with TRBD2. The V gene end was trimmed by 6 bases and the J gene end by 1 base; junction bases not matched to a gene: 15. CDR1 and CDR2 (germline): SNHLY, FYNNEI. CDR3 length: 19 amino acids. The CDR3 reads CASRINRASGGESYNEQFF. CDR3 sequence (DNA): TGTGCCAGCAGGATAAATCGGGCTAGCGGGGGAGAATCCTACAATGAGCAGTTCTTC.

V is TRBV6-6 and J is TRBJ1-2; D is unresolved. The CDR3 covers 14 residues. Germline CDR1 and CDR2: MNHNY and SVGAGI (reference sequence). V lost 0 bases, J lost 0 bases, and 5 bases lay in between. The CDR3 coding sequence is TGTGCCAGCAGTTACTCCCCTACTAACTATGGCTACACCTTC. It specifies CASSYSPTNYGYTF.

The chain links TRBV10-2 to TRBJ2-1; a possible D gene is TRBD2 (6 bases). This CDR3 contains 16 residues. V lost 4 bases and J lost 5, with 18 bases in between. CDR1 and CDR2 from the germline V gene are WSHSY and SAAADI. CDR3 amino acids: CASSGWDSRPDNEQFF. CDR3 DNA sequence: TGCGCCAGCAGTGGTTGGGACTCCCGACCAGACAATGAGCAGTTCTTC.

The rearrangement joins TRBV5-4 to TRBJ1-1; 9 nucleotides match TRBD1. The CDR3 covers 15 residues. J was trimmed by 4 bases and V by 3 bases; bases with no gene match: 7. Germline loops: CDR1 SGHNT, CDR2 YYREEE (reference sequence). CDR3: CASSSRDRVPTEAFF. The CDR3 DNA is TGTGCCAGCAGCTCGCGGGACAGGGTGCCCACTGAAGCTTTCTTT.

This clone was recorded a few times. The chain employs TRBV19 and TRBJ1-2; D remains ambiguous. The germline V gene has CDR1 LNHDA and CDR2 SQIVND (reference sequence). The V end was cut by 6 bases, the J end by 7 bases, with 12 bases between. The CDR3 covers 12 residues. The CDR3 DNA is TGTGCCAGTAGAAGGGTCCGGGGTGGCTACACCTTC. As protein: CASRRVRGGYTF. Full variable domain (missing parts from reference TRBV19 and TRBJ1-2): DGGITQSPKYLFRKEGQNVTLSCEQNLNHDAMYWYRQDPGQGLRLIYYSQIVNDFQKGDIAEGYSVSREKKESFPLTVTSAQKNPTAFYLCASRRVRGGYTFGSGTRLTVV.